This is a list of T cell receptor beta chains from one sample in a study of identical twins. Via MiXCR, TCRdb re-called the 5' RACE reads, giving one row per CDR3 protein. The top ten clones hold about 4.3% of a sample with about 730,000 distinct CDR3 sequences, 21% of them seen once. The sample was also reused in another study, on T cells expressing NK-cell markers.

The sequencing input was PBMCs. These receptors all come from a woman aged 18-30 years in good health. The CDR3 runs from the conserved cysteine through the conserved F or W. D genes are given only for firm matches. Not all rows give a size; the values are once, few, many and, for expanded clones, a class.

cdr3_nt cdr3_aa d_call j_call clone_size v_call
TGTGCCAGCAGTTTACTGGGGGAGCATGGCTACACCTTC CASSLLGEHGYTF - TRBJ1-2 - TRBV27
TGCAGCGCTATCGGACAGGGAGGTCAGCCCCAGCATTTT CSAIGQGGQPQHF TRBD1 TRBJ1-5 many TRBV29-1
TGCGCCAGCAGCCCTCAGGGACTTCCCAAAGGAGCCTACAATGAGCAGTTCTTC CASSPQGLPKGAYNEQFF - TRBJ2-1 - TRBV5-1
TGCAGTGCTAGGGGTATTCGCGGGAACTCCTACGAGCAGTACTTC CSARGIRGNSYEQYF - TRBJ2-7 few TRBV20-1
TGTGCCAGCAGTTACTCGACCAGGGGGCGCGGGTTACCCTACGAGCAGTACTTC CASSYSTRGRGLPYEQYF TRBD1 TRBJ2-7 - TRBV6-5
TGTGCCAGCACCCACCGCTGGCAGGGTGCCACCGGGGAGCTGTTTTTT CASTHRWQGATGELFF - TRBJ2-2 few TRBV6-1
TGCGCCAGCGGGGAAGGACAGCCCTACGAGCAGTACTTC CASGEGQPYEQYF - TRBJ2-7 many TRBV5-1
TGTGCCAGCAGAACACCGCAGGGTATGGGGGAGCAGTACTTC CASRTPQGMGEQYF - TRBJ2-7 - TRBV6-1
TGCAGTGCTAGTGGGGCACTCACTAACTATGGCTACACCTTC CSASGALTNYGYTF - TRBJ1-2 few TRBV20-1
TGTGCCAGCAGCCCTGGACCCGGGACCTACGAGCAGTACTTC CASSPGPGTYEQYF - TRBJ2-7 few TRBV3-1
TGTGCCAGCAGCGTAGGCGGGGGGGCCGACAATGAGCAGTTCTTC CASSVGGGADNEQFF TRBD2 TRBJ2-1 - TRBV9
TGTGCCAGCCTCCCATCCCCAGCGGGGCAAGAGACCCAGTACTTC CASLPSPAGQETQYF TRBD2 TRBJ2-5 - TRBV5-5
TGTGCCAGCAGCTCTGGAGACATTTACAATGAGCAGTTCTTC CASSSGDIYNEQFF - TRBJ2-1 - TRBV12-3/TRBV12-4
TGTGCCACGCTAGCGGGAGGGCCGAATACGCAGTATTTT CATLAGGPNTQYF TRBD2 TRBJ2-3 - TRBV24-1
TGTGCCAGCAGTTACCTCACACAGGGGGCGAACACTGAAGCTTTCTTT CASSYLTQGANTEAFF TRBD1 TRBJ1-1 - TRBV6-5
TGTGCCACCAGCAGAGACCTAGGGGGAGGAACAGATACGCAGTATTTT CATSRDLGGGTDTQYF - TRBJ2-3 - TRBV15
TGTGCCAGCAGTGAATTAGGGTCTAGCGGGGGGAACCAAGAGACCCAGTACTTC CASSELGSSGGNQETQYF TRBD2 TRBJ2-5 few TRBV25-1
TGTGCCAGCAGCTTGAGGGGGACGAGGAATTCACCCCTCCACTTT CASSLRGTRNSPLHF - TRBJ1-6 few TRBV5-6